Reported below is one T cell receptor (beta chain). Treatment described: roughly 18 received Ad26.COV2.S at low or high dose, single or two shots; about 5 received placebo; per-sample allocation not given. Material that was analyzed had been drawn on day 63 after the first vaccine or placebo injection. The administered vaccine (an Ad26 vector) expressed Wuhan-strain SARS-CoV-2 spike. This sample stems from a study of Ad26.COV2.S vaccination and SARS-CoV-2 variants. The CDR3 spans 15 residues. Trimming shortened V by 8 bases and J by 0 bases, and 16 bases separated the two germline ends. The germline V gene has CDR1 SGHAT and CDR2 FQNNGV. Libraries were prepared by immunoSEQ multiplex PCR; TCRdb keeps only in-frame clonotypes and omits some of them. The repertoire holds 380,000 or so clones, with around nine tenths as singletons.

The clonotype was recovered from a person aged 18-60 years who received the Ad26.COV2.S COVID-19 vaccine or a placebo. V is TRBV11-2 and J is TRBJ1-1; D remains ambiguous. The sample in question was peripheral blood, obtained in a trial of Ad26.COV2.S vaccine versus placebo. Here the CDR3 reads CASVAGIRLNTEAFF. As DNA, the CDR3 is TGTGCCAGCGTGGCAGGAATTAGATTGAACACTGAAGCTTTCTTT. Full variable domain (missing parts from reference TRBV11-2 and TRBJ1-1): EAGVAQSPRYKIIEKRQSVAFWCNPISGHATLYWYQQILGQGPKLLIQFQNNGVVDDSQLPKDRFSAERLKGVDSTLKIQPAKLEDSAVYLCASVAGIRLNTEAFFGQGTRLTVV.